This T cell receptor (beta chain) was sequenced in a study of control samples from healthy donors and cancer patients. Unmatched junction bases numbered 14, after V lost 5 bases and J lost 5 bases. Germline CDR1 reads SGHNT; CDR2 reads YYREEE (reference sequence). CDR3 length: 16 residues. Sequencing used immunoSEQ multiplex PCR; TCRdb keeps in-frame clones, though not all of them. The repertoire holds 63,000 or so clones, with roughly 84% as singletons. The sequenced material came from blood. This sequence was found in a man aged 45-65 years in good health. V gene TRBV5-4 combines with J gene TRBJ2-5; 8 bases agree with TRBD1. The DNA of the CDR3 is TGTGCCAGCAGTTTAGCCCCAAGCAGGGGGCGTGAGACCCAGTACTTC. The encoded protein is CASSLAPSRGRETQYF.